The rows below give T cell receptor beta chains drawn from one sample of a study of OX40 agonist ivuxolimab in advanced cancers. Data came from immunoSEQ multiplex PCR; TCRdb stores just in-frame clones and leaves some out. The repertoire holds some 87,000 clones, about 93% seen once, with 9.5% to 12% in the top ten. The source material was CD4+ or CD8+ T cells sorted from blood, sampled in a trial of the OX40 agonist ivuxolimab. The receptors come from an adult with an advanced solid tumor such as melanoma, head and neck, liver or kidney cancer. CDR3s include the opening cysteine and the closing phenylalanine or tryptophan. Fields, in order: clone size, V gene, J gene, D gene, CDR3 protein, CDR3 DNA. D genes are given only for firm matches. Only some rows state a clone size, as once, few, many or a class for expanded clones.

clone_size: few; v_call: TRBV6-5; j_call: TRBJ1-6; d_call: TRBD1; cdr3_aa: CASSYPTGGSSPLHF; cdr3_nt: TGTGCCAGCAGTTACCCTACAGGGGGCAGTTCACCCCTCCACTTT
clone_size: once; v_call: TRBV5-4; j_call: TRBJ1-1; d_call: NA; cdr3_aa: CASSLGQAEAFF; cdr3_nt: TGTGCCAGCAGCTTGGGACAGGCAGAAGCTTTCTTT
clone_size: NA; v_call: TRBV25-1; j_call: TRBJ1-1; d_call: NA; cdr3_aa: CASSESPKVTEAFF; cdr3_nt: TGTGCCAGCAGTGAATCCCCAAAAGTCACTGAAGCTTTCTTT
clone_size: NA; v_call: TRBV7-9; j_call: TRBJ1-1; d_call: NA; cdr3_aa: CASSLVRVNTEAFF; cdr3_nt: TGTGCCAGCAGCTTAGTTAGAGTGAACACTGAAGCTTTCTTT
clone_size: NA; v_call: TRBV7-8; j_call: TRBJ2-1; d_call: NA; cdr3_aa: CASSLPGLYNEQFF; cdr3_nt: TGTGCCAGCAGCTTACCAGGACTCTACAATGAGCAGTTCTTC
clone_size: NA; v_call: TRBV6-6; j_call: TRBJ1-4; d_call: NA; cdr3_aa: CASSYRTELDEKLFF; cdr3_nt: TGTGCCAGCAGTTACCGCACGGAACTGGATGAAAAACTGTTTTTT
clone_size: NA; v_call: TRBV27; j_call: TRBJ2-1; d_call: NA; cdr3_aa: CASSLRVTAGHEQFF; cdr3_nt: TGTGCCAGCAGTTTAAGGGTGACAGCCGGCCATGAGCAGTTCTTC
clone_size: NA; v_call: TRBV14; j_call: TRBJ2-7; d_call: TRBD2; cdr3_aa: CASSQWGGYEQYF; cdr3_nt: TGTGCCAGCAGCCAGTGGGGGGGCTACGAGCAGTACTTC
clone_size: NA; v_call: TRBV6-6; j_call: TRBJ2-5; d_call: TRBD1; cdr3_aa: CASSYRGQQETQYF; cdr3_nt: TGTGCCAGCAGTTACCGGGGACAGCAAGAGACCCAGTACTTC
clone_size: NA; v_call: TRBV6-5; j_call: TRBJ2-3; d_call: NA; cdr3_aa: CASTPGGSTDTQYF; cdr3_nt: TGTGCCAGCACCCCTGGGGGAAGCACAGATACGCAGTATTTT
clone_size: NA; v_call: TRBV11-2; j_call: TRBJ2-7; d_call: NA; cdr3_aa: CASSFGGGRYEQYF; cdr3_nt: TGTGCCAGCAGCTTTGGGGGGGGCAGGTACGAGCAGTACTTC
clone_size: NA; v_call: TRBV7-8; j_call: TRBJ2-1; d_call: TRBD2; cdr3_aa: CASSWASGSVGSYNEQFF; cdr3_nt: TGTGCCAGCAGCTGGGCTAGCGGGAGCGTCGGGTCCTACAATGAGCAGTTCTTC
clone_size: NA; v_call: TRBV11-2; j_call: TRBJ2-3; d_call: NA; cdr3_aa: CASSLVLIKPTDTQYF; cdr3_nt: TGTGCCAGCAGCTTAGTCTTAATCAAACCCACAGATACGCAGTATTTT
clone_size: NA; v_call: TRBV6-1; j_call: TRBJ2-7; d_call: NA; cdr3_aa: CASRMGYEQYF; cdr3_nt: TGTGCCAGCAGGATGGGCTACGAGCAGTACTTC
clone_size: NA; v_call: TRBV9; j_call: TRBJ2-3; d_call: TRBD2; cdr3_aa: CASSYSGNPDTQYF; cdr3_nt: TGTGCCAGCAGTTATAGCGGGAATCCAGATACGCAGTATTTT
clone_size: NA; v_call: TRBV7-9; j_call: TRBJ2-3; d_call: NA; cdr3_aa: CASSPVWASSGNTQYF; cdr3_nt: TGTGCCAGCAGCCCGGTGTGGGCTAGCAGTGGAAATACGCAGTATTTT
clone_size: NA; v_call: TRBV6-1; j_call: TRBJ1-1; d_call: NA; cdr3_aa: CASSERGANTEAFF; cdr3_nt: TGTGCCAGCAGTGAACGGGGGGCAAACACTGAAGCTTTCTTT
clone_size: NA; v_call: TRBV29-1; j_call: TRBJ1-2; d_call: NA; cdr3_aa: CSALTGGPRGYTF; cdr3_nt: TGCAGCGCCCTGACTGGGGGCCCTCGGGGCTACACCTTC
clone_size: NA; v_call: TRBV6-6; j_call: TRBJ2-1; d_call: NA; cdr3_aa: CASSSEVYEQFF; cdr3_nt: TGTGCCAGCAGTTCCGAAGTCTATGAGCAGTTCTTC
clone_size: NA; v_call: TRBV9; j_call: TRBJ2-3; d_call: NA; cdr3_aa: CASSPGTDSDGDTQYF; cdr3_nt: TGTGCCAGCAGCCCCGGGACCGACTCCGATGGAGATACGCAGTATTTT
clone_size: NA; v_call: TRBV7-9; j_call: TRBJ1-2; d_call: NA; cdr3_aa: CASSLVGSNYGYTF; cdr3_nt: TGTGCCAGCAGCTTAGTAGGATCTAACTATGGCTACACCTTC
clone_size: NA; v_call: TRBV6-5; j_call: TRBJ2-7; d_call: TRBD1; cdr3_aa: CASTMDRVEDEQYF; cdr3_nt: TGTGCCAGCACCATGGACAGGGTAGAGGACGAGCAGTACTTC
clone_size: NA; v_call: TRBV6-4; j_call: TRBJ2-7; d_call: NA; cdr3_aa: CASSVPGLRSYEQYF; cdr3_nt: TGTGCCAGCAGTGTTCCGGGACTCCGCTCCTACGAGCAGTACTTC
clone_size: once; v_call: TRBV6-5; j_call: TRBJ2-7; d_call: TRBD2; cdr3_aa: CASSSGLAGFSHEQYF; cdr3_nt: TGTGCCAGCAGTTCCGGACTAGCGGGATTTTCCCACGAGCAGTACTTC
clone_size: NA; v_call: TRBV19; j_call: TRBJ1-2; d_call: NA; cdr3_aa: CASSIVGNYGYTF; cdr3_nt: TGTGCCAGTAGTATAGTGGGAAACTATGGCTACACCTTC